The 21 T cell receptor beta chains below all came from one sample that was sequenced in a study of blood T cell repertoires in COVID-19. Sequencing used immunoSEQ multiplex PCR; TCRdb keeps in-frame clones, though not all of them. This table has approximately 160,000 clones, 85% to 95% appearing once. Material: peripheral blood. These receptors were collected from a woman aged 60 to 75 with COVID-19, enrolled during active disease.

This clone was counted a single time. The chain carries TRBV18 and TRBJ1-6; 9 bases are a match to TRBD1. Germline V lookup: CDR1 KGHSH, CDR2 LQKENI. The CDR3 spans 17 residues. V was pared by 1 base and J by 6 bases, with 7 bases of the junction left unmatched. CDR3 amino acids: CASSPRAQGAGNSPLHF. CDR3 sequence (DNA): TGTGCCAGCTCACCACGAGCACAGGGGGCTGGTAATTCACCCCTCCACTTT.

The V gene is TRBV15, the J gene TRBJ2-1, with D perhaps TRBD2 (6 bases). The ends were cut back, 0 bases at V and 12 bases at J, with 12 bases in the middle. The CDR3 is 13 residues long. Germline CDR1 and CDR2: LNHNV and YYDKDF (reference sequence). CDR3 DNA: TGTGCCACCAGCAGAGATCGCGGCGGGGTGCAGTTCTTC. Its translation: CATSRDRGGVQFF.

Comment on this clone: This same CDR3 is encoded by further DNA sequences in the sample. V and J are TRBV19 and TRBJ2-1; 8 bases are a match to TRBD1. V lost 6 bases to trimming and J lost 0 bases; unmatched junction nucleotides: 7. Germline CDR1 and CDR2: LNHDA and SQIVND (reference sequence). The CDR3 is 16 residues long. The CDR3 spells CASRDRTGSSYNEQFF. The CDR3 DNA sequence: TGTGCCAGTAGGGACAGGACAGGGAGCTCCTACAATGAGCAGTTCTTC.

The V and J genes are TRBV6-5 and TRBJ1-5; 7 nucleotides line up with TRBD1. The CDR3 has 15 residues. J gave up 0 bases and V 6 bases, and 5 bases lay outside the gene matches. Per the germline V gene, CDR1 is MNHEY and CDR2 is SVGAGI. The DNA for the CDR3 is TGTGCCAGCAGACGGGGACAGTTTAGCAATCAGCCCCAGCATTTT. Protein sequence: CASRRGQFSNQPQHF.

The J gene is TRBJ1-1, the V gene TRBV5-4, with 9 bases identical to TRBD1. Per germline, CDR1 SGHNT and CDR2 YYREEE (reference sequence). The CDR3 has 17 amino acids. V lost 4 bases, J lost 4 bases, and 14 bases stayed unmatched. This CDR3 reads CASSTRTGVVEITEAFF. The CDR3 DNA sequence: TGTGCCAGCAGCACTCGGACAGGGGTGGTTGAGATCACTGAAGCTTTCTTT.

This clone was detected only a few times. CDR3 protein: CASSEPRGLNYGYTF. In DNA, the CDR3 is TGTGCCAGCAGTGAACCCAGAGGACTTAACTATGGCTACACCTTC. The chain has TRBV2 and TRBJ1-2; D call uncertain. Germline CDR1 is SNHLY and CDR2 is FYNNEI. Deletions cut 2 bases from V and 1 base from J, with 11 bases between. The CDR3 length is 15 residues.

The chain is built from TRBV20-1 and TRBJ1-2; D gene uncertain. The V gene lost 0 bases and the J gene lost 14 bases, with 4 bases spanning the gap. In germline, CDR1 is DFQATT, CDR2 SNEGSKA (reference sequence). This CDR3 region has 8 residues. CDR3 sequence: CSARDQTF. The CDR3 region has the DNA TGCAGTGCTAGAGATCAAACCTTC.

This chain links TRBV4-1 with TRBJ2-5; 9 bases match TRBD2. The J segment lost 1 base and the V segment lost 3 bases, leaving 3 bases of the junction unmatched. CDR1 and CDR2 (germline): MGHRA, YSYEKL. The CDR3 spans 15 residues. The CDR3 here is CASSQRGGIQETQYF. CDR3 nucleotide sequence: TGCGCCAGCAGCCAGCGGGGGGGCATCCAAGAGACCCAGTACTTC.

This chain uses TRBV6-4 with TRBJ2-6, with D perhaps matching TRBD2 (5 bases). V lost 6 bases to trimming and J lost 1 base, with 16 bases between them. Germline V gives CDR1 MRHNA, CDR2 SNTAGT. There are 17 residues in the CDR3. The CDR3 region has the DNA TGTGCCAGCAGACCGGGAATCGGACGTTCTGGGGCCAACGTCCTGACTTTC. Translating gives CASRPGIGRSGANVLTF.

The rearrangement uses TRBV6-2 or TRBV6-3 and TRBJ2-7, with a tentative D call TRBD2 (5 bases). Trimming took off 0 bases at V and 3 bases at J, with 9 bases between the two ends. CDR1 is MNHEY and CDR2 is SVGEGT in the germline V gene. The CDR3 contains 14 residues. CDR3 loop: CASSYSGRGYEQYF. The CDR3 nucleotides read TGTGCCAGCAGTTACTCGGGGAGAGGCTACGAGCAGTACTTC.

The DNA for the CDR3 is TGTGCCAGCAGCCCAACCCCCGGGACAGGACCTTACAATGAGCAGTTCTTC. Protein sequence: CASSPTPGTGPYNEQFF. This chain links TRBV7-9 with TRBJ2-1; 8 bases agree with TRBD1. The germline CDR1 and CDR2 sequences are SEHNR and FQNEAQ (reference sequence). With 5 bases clipped from V and 4 bases from J, the junction kept 13 bases outside the gene matches. The CDR3 has 17 amino acids.

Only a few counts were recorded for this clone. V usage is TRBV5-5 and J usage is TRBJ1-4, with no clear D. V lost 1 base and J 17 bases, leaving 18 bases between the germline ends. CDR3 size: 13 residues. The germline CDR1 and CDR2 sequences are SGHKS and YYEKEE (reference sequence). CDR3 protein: CASSLRWREVVFF. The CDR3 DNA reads TGTGCCAGCAGCTTGCGATGGAGGGAGGTCGTATTTTTT.

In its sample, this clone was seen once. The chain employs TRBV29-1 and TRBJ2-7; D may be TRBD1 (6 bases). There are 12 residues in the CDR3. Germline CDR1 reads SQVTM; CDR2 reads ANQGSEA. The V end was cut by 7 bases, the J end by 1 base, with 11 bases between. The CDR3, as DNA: TGCAGCGGGTGGACAGCTTCCTACGAGCAGTACTTC. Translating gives CSGWTASYEQYF.

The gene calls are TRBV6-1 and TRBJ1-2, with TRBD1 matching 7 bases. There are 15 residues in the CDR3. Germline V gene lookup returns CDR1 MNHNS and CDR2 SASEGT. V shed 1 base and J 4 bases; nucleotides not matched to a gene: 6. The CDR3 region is CASSEDDRDFYGYTF. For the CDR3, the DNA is TGTGCCAGCAGTGAAGACGACAGGGACTTCTATGGCTACACCTTC.

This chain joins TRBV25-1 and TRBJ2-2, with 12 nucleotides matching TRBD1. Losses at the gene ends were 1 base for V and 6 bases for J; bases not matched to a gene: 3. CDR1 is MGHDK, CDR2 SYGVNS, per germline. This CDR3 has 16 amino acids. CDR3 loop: CASSEWGQGASGELFF. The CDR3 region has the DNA TGTGCCAGCAGTGAATGGGGACAGGGGGCTTCCGGGGAGCTGTTTTTT.

Here the CDR3 reads CASSHPDRNTSGAKNIQYF. CDR3 in DNA: TGTGCCAGCAGCCACCCGGACCGTAATACTAGTGGAGCCAAAAACATTCAGTACTTC. The V call is TRBV3-1 (or the pseudogene TRBV3-2), the J call TRBJ2-4; tentatively, D is TRBD2 (5 bases). The ends were cut back, 3 bases at V and 0 bases at J, with 21 bases in the middle. The CDR3 runs to 19 residues. The V gene's germline CDR1 is LGHDT and CDR2 YNNKEL (reference sequence).

This CDR3 reads CAISDFGQDEQYF. In DNA form, the CDR3 reads TGTGCCATCAGTGACTTCGGCCAGGACGAGCAGTACTTC. This chain joins TRBV10-3 and TRBJ2-7; D gene ambiguous. CDR1 ENHRY and CDR2 SYGVKD come from the germline V gene. The CDR3 extends over 13 amino acids. V was pared by 3 bases and J by 5 bases, with 11 bases between.

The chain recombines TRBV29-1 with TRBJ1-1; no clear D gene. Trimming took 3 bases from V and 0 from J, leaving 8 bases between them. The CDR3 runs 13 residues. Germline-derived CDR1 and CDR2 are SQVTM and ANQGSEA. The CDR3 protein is CSVEIHLNTEAFF. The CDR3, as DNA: TGCAGCGTTGAGATACATCTGAACACTGAAGCTTTCTTT.

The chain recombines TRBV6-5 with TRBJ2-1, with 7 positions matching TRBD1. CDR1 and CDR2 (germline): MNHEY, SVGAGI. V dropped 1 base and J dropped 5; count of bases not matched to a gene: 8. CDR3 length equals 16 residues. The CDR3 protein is CASSYYPGQTNNEQFF. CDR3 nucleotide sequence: TGTGCCAGCAGTTACTATCCGGGACAGACGAACAATGAGCAGTTCTTC.

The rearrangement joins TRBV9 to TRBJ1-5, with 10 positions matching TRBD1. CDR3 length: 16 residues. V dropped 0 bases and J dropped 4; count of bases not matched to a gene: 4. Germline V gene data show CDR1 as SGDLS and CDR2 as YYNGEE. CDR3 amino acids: CASSVDGTGANQPQHF. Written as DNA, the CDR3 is TGTGCCAGCAGCGTAGACGGGACAGGGGCAAATCAGCCCCAGCATTTT.

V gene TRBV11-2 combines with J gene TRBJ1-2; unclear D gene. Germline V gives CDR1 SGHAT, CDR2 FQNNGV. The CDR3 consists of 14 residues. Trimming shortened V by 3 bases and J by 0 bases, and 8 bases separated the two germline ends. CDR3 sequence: CASSFSGSNYGYTF. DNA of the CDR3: TGTGCCAGCAGCTTTTCAGGATCTAACTATGGCTACACCTTC.